This entry is about one T cell receptor beta chain. Its antigen is unknown. One end of the junction is discordant with germline, which a read error may explain. This entry is derived from a study of cytomegalovirus exposure and HLA in healthy donors. Donors sampled were nominally healthy, though unrecorded immune exposures were likely. General study results and limits: Further analysis, carried out later, found HLA-associated TCR beta chains more clonally expanded than equally common other chains. The presence/absence work took it that sequencing depth was about the same across donors.

Both 60 Vbeta primers and 13 Jbeta primers went into the PCR. The method was immunoSEQ multiplex PCR; TCRdb's version includes in-frame clones alone and lacks a portion of them. Among 95,000 or so clones listed, 81% were seen once. This CDR3 is 16 amino acids long. Looked up from germline, CDR1 is LNHDA and CDR2 is SQIVND (reference sequence). The receptor was derived from a woman aged 70 to 79 in good health and CMV-seropositive. Sequencing was carried out using PBMCs. The chain employs TRBV19 and TRBJ1-5; D is perhaps TRBD1 (5 bases). The CDR3 protein is CASSIDAGYTYQPQHF. DNA of the CDR3: TGTGCCAGTAGTATAGATGCAGGGTACACTTATCAACCCCAGCATTTT.